This T cell receptor beta chain was captured by sequencing in a study of shared clonotypes between healthy human individuals. Across the whole study: Plates per donor: three CD4 naive, three CD4 memory, two CD8 naive, one CD8 memory.

Using immunoSEQ multiplex PCR, the repertoire was profiled, and TCRdb retains in-frame clones only, with some absent. This sample has about 180,000 clones, with roughly 93% found just once. Overall study results and limits: When naive CD4 clonotypes were compared across four donors, approximately 5% were shared. Generally, naive subsets (rather than memory subsets) showed larger estimated richness.

Remarks on this clone: Its antigen is undetermined.

In germline, CDR1 is SGHDT, CDR2 YYEEEE. CDR3 length: 14 residues. V lost 3 bases, J lost 3 bases, and 12 bases lay in between. This clonotype originated in a woman aged 25 to 39 in good health. The sequenced sample consisted of naive CD4+ T cells sorted from blood. The subset: CD45RA+ positively selected. V is TRBV5-6 and J is TRBJ1-1, with D perhaps TRBD1 (6 bases). CDR3 nucleotides: TGTGCCAGCAGCTCTCAGGGGAGGCACACTGAAGCTTTCTTT. This gives the protein CASSSQGRHTEAFF.